Listed below are T cell receptor beta chains from one sample, sequenced in a study of T-cell memory formation after mild COVID-19. TCRdb fed the 5' RACE reads into MiXCR, producing one record per CDR3 protein. The table lists 400,000 to 450,000 distinct CDR3 sequences, over 15% of them singletons. The sample comprised PBMCs or a T cell subset sorted from them (not recorded which). These receptors were taken from a man between 18 and 35 years old who had mild COVID-19 (a few samples of this study predate the infection). Cell type and time point are not known. Each CDR3 is given with its conserved first and last residue. Fields, in order: clone size, J gene, V gene, D gene, CDR3 protein, CDR3 DNA. A D gene is named only where the DNA matches it firmly. Rows may omit the clone size; those that give it use once, few, many or a size class.

abundance: -; j_gene: TRBJ1-6; v_gene: TRBV10-3; d_gene: -; CDR3aa: CAISELESNSPLHF; CDR3nt: TGTGCCATCAGTGAACTGGAGTCTAATTCACCCCTCCACTTT
abundance: -; j_gene: TRBJ1-1; v_gene: TRBV20-1; d_gene: -; CDR3aa: CSARRWEEAFF; CDR3nt: TGCAGTGCTAGGCGGTGGGAGGAAGCTTTCTTT
abundance: few; j_gene: TRBJ2-3; v_gene: TRBV10-3; d_gene: -; CDR3aa: CAISVVGPRADTQYF; CDR3nt: TGTGCCATCAGTGTAGTGGGACCGAGGGCAGATACGCAGTATTTT
abundance: few; j_gene: TRBJ1-1; v_gene: TRBV7-2; d_gene: -; CDR3aa: CASSLDVATEAFF; CDR3nt: TGTGCCAGCAGCTTAGATGTGGCCACTGAAGCTTTCTTT
abundance: few; j_gene: TRBJ1-2; v_gene: TRBV4-3; d_gene: TRBD1; CDR3aa: CASSPQGAHGYTF; CDR3nt: TGCGCCAGCAGCCCACAGGGGGCCCATGGCTACACCTTC
abundance: -; j_gene: TRBJ2-2; v_gene: TRBV4-3; d_gene: TRBD1; CDR3aa: CASSQGVGTGPGELFF; CDR3nt: TGCGCCAGCAGCCAGGGGGTCGGGACAGGGCCCGGGGAGCTGTTTTTT
abundance: many; j_gene: TRBJ2-3; v_gene: TRBV9; d_gene: -; CDR3aa: CASSFRGGSSTDTQYF; CDR3nt: TGTGCCAGCAGCTTCAGAGGGGGTTCTAGCACAGATACGCAGTATTTT
abundance: -; j_gene: TRBJ2-7; v_gene: TRBV7-2; d_gene: TRBD1; CDR3aa: CASSHRDSPYEQYF; CDR3nt: TGTGCCAGCAGCCACCGGGACAGCCCCTACGAGCAGTACTTC
abundance: -; j_gene: TRBJ2-7; v_gene: TRBV4-1; d_gene: -; CDR3aa: CASSQYLDYEQYF; CDR3nt: TGCGCCAGCAGCCAATACCTCGACTACGAGCAGTACTTC
abundance: many; j_gene: TRBJ1-3; v_gene: TRBV7-9; d_gene: TRBD1; CDR3aa: CASSSTGGASGNTIYF; CDR3nt: TGTGCCAGCAGCTCGACAGGGGGCGCGTCGGGAAACACCATATATTTT
abundance: many; j_gene: TRBJ2-3; v_gene: TRBV7-3; d_gene: -; CDR3aa: CASSPLGWMNTQYF; CDR3nt: TGTGCCAGCAGCCCGCTGGGATGGATGAATACGCAGTATTTT
abundance: few; j_gene: TRBJ2-3; v_gene: TRBV19; d_gene: -; CDR3aa: CASTPAAGSTDTQYF; CDR3nt: TGTGCCAGCACCCCCGCCGCAGGCAGCACAGATACGCAGTATTTT
abundance: few; j_gene: TRBJ1-2; v_gene: TRBV6-2/TRBV6-3; d_gene: -; CDR3aa: CASSYANRNGYTF; CDR3nt: TGTGCCAGCAGTTACGCGAACAGGAATGGCTACACCTTC
abundance: -; j_gene: TRBJ1-1; v_gene: TRBV7-9; d_gene: -; CDR3aa: CASSLGGDSEAFF; CDR3nt: TGTGCCAGCAGCTTAGGAGGGGATTCTGAAGCTTTCTTT
abundance: -; j_gene: TRBJ1-1; v_gene: TRBV16; d_gene: -; CDR3aa: CASSQLKRTEAFF; CDR3nt: TGTGCCAGCAGCCAATTGAAACGCACTGAAGCTTTCTTT
abundance: many; j_gene: TRBJ2-1; v_gene: TRBV6-2/TRBV6-3; d_gene: -; CDR3aa: CASRVKTPRSPYNEQFF; CDR3nt: TGTGCCAGCAGGGTTAAGACCCCTAGGTCCCCCTACAATGAGCAGTTCTTC
abundance: few; j_gene: TRBJ2-3; v_gene: TRBV6-4; d_gene: -; CDR3aa: CASSDSDSTDTQYF; CDR3nt: TGTGCCAGCAGTGACAGCGACAGCACAGATACGCAGTATTTT
abundance: -; j_gene: TRBJ2-3; v_gene: TRBV3-1; d_gene: TRBD2; CDR3aa: CASSQVTWLAGVTRTDTQYF; CDR3nt: TGTGCCAGCAGCCAAGTGACCTGGCTAGCGGGGGTTACCCGCACAGATACGCAGTATTTT
abundance: -; j_gene: TRBJ2-1; v_gene: TRBV7-8; d_gene: -; CDR3aa: CATIRERFSYNEQFF; CDR3nt: TGTGCCACCATCCGAGAGCGCTTCTCCTACAATGAGCAGTTCTTC
abundance: many; j_gene: TRBJ1-1; v_gene: TRBV7-9; d_gene: -; CDR3aa: CASSLGMTEAFF; CDR3nt: TGTGCCAGCAGCCTGGGGATGACTGAAGCTTTCTTT
abundance: many; j_gene: TRBJ2-1; v_gene: TRBV4-1; d_gene: TRBD2; CDR3aa: CASSNGGALPGNEQFF; CDR3nt: TGCGCCAGCAGCAACGGGGGGGCCTTACCTGGGAATGAGCAGTTCTTC
abundance: many; j_gene: TRBJ2-3; v_gene: TRBV20-1; d_gene: -; CDR3aa: CSARGHTDTQYF; CDR3nt: TGCAGTGCTAGAGGGCACACAGATACGCAGTATTTT
abundance: few; j_gene: TRBJ2-7; v_gene: TRBV5-1; d_gene: -; CDR3aa: CASSLAAFGGAQYF; CDR3nt: TGCGCCAGCAGCTTGGCCGCCTTTGGGGGCGCCCAGTACTTC
abundance: -; j_gene: TRBJ2-2; v_gene: TRBV6-6; d_gene: -; CDR3aa: CASFGVGTGELFF; CDR3nt: TGTGCCAGTTTCGGTGTGGGCACCGGGGAGCTGTTTTTT
abundance: -; j_gene: TRBJ2-1; v_gene: TRBV3-1; d_gene: -; CDR3aa: CASSPPGANEQFF; CDR3nt: TGTGCCAGCAGCCCCCCAGGGGCAAATGAGCAGTTCTTC
abundance: few; j_gene: TRBJ1-3; v_gene: TRBV6-5; d_gene: TRBD1; CDR3aa: CASSPTGTSGNTIYF; CDR3nt: TGTGCCAGCAGCCCGACAGGGACGAGTGGAAACACCATATATTTT
abundance: few; j_gene: TRBJ2-5; v_gene: TRBV5-1; d_gene: TRBD2; CDR3aa: CASSSGTSGRYQETQYF; CDR3nt: TGCGCCAGCAGCTCCGGGACTAGCGGGCGCTACCAAGAGACCCAGTACTTC
abundance: few; j_gene: TRBJ2-3; v_gene: TRBV2; d_gene: -; CDR3aa: CASSRVTDTQYF; CDR3nt: TGTGCCAGCAGTCGAGTCACAGATACGCAGTATTTT
abundance: -; j_gene: TRBJ2-1; v_gene: TRBV2; d_gene: -; CDR3aa: CASSDFGSNEQFF; CDR3nt: TGTGCCAGCAGTGATTTTGGGAGCAATGAGCAGTTCTTC
abundance: few; j_gene: TRBJ2-3; v_gene: TRBV6-6; d_gene: TRBD1; CDR3aa: CASSPSGTGRTTQYF; CDR3nt: TGTGCCAGCAGTCCCTCCGGGACAGGGCGGACTACGCAGTATTTT
abundance: -; j_gene: TRBJ2-1; v_gene: TRBV4-3; d_gene: -; CDR3aa: CASSQDRVVGRGQFF; CDR3nt: TGCGCCAGCAGCCAAGATCGGGTAGTGGGTAGGGGACAGTTCTTC
abundance: -; j_gene: TRBJ2-3; v_gene: TRBV5-1; d_gene: TRBD2; CDR3aa: CASSSGASGSTTDTQYF; CDR3nt: TGCGCCAGCAGCTCAGGAGCTAGCGGGTCTACCACAGATACGCAGTATTTT
abundance: few; j_gene: TRBJ2-1; v_gene: TRBV7-2; d_gene: TRBD2; CDR3aa: CASSLGSGGPYNEQFF; CDR3nt: TGTGCCAGCAGCTTAGGGAGCGGGGGGCCTTACAATGAGCAGTTCTTC
abundance: -; j_gene: TRBJ2-6; v_gene: TRBV9; d_gene: -; CDR3aa: CASSVEGRSGANVLTF; CDR3nt: TGTGCCAGCAGCGTAGAGGGCCGCTCTGGGGCCAACGTCCTGACTTTC
abundance: -; j_gene: TRBJ1-1; v_gene: TRBV15; d_gene: -; CDR3aa: CATSRVNVNTEAFF; CDR3nt: TGTGCCACCAGCAGAGTTAACGTAAACACTGAAGCTTTCTTT
abundance: many; j_gene: TRBJ1-2; v_gene: TRBV7-2; d_gene: TRBD1; CDR3aa: CASSLTGEVGYTF; CDR3nt: TGTGCCAGCAGCTTAACAGGGGAAGTTGGCTACACCTTC
abundance: few; j_gene: TRBJ2-5; v_gene: TRBV20-1; d_gene: -; CDR3aa: CSAQKETQYF; CDR3nt: TGCAGTGCGCAAAAAGAGACCCAGTACTTC
abundance: few; j_gene: TRBJ2-3; v_gene: TRBV7-9; d_gene: -; CDR3aa: CASNRALNTDTQYF; CDR3nt: TGTGCCAGCAACCGGGCCCTGAACACAGATACGCAGTATTTT
abundance: -; j_gene: TRBJ2-3; v_gene: TRBV5-1; d_gene: -; CDR3aa: CASSSQVQTDTQYF; CDR3nt: TGCGCCAGCAGCTCCCAGGTACAGACAGATACGCAGTATTTT
abundance: few; j_gene: TRBJ1-3; v_gene: TRBV2; d_gene: TRBD1; CDR3aa: CASSPLTGPGNTIYF; CDR3nt: TGTGCCAGCAGCCCGTTGACAGGGCCTGGAAACACCATATATTTT
abundance: -; j_gene: TRBJ2-7; v_gene: TRBV29-1; d_gene: -; CDR3aa: CSVEDNRADEQYF; CDR3nt: TGCAGCGTTGAAGATAACAGGGCCGACGAGCAGTACTTC
abundance: few; j_gene: TRBJ2-2; v_gene: TRBV7-2; d_gene: -; CDR3aa: CASSSPRRGVNTGELFF; CDR3nt: TGTGCCAGCAGCTCGCCCCGGCGGGGTGTGAACACCGGGGAGCTGTTTTTT
abundance: -; j_gene: TRBJ1-1; v_gene: TRBV29-1; d_gene: -; CDR3aa: CSVEEGSTEAFF; CDR3nt: TGCAGCGTTGAGGAGGGGAGCACTGAAGCTTTCTTT
abundance: many; j_gene: TRBJ2-2; v_gene: TRBV7-9; d_gene: -; CDR3aa: CASSLDAGELFF; CDR3nt: TGTGCCAGCAGCTTAGATGCCGGGGAGCTGTTTTTT
abundance: -; j_gene: TRBJ1-1; v_gene: TRBV4-1; d_gene: -; CDR3aa: CASSQDPTEAFF; CDR3nt: TGCGCCAGCAGCCAAGATCCCACTGAAGCTTTCTTT
abundance: few; j_gene: TRBJ2-1; v_gene: TRBV7-6; d_gene: -; CDR3aa: CASSFPHPDRGLKDYEQFF; CDR3nt: TGTGCCAGCAGCTTTCCCCACCCGGACAGAGGATTAAAGGACTATGAGCAGTTCTTC